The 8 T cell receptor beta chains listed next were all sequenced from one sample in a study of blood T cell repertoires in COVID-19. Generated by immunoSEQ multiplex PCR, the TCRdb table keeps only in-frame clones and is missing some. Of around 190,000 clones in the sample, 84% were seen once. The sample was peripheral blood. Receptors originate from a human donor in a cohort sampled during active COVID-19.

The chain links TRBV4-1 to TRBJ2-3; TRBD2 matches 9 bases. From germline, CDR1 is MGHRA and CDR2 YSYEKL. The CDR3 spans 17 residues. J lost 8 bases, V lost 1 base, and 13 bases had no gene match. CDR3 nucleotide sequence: TGCGCCAGCAGCCAAGTTCTCCGCCTAGCGGGGCAGGGTACGCAGTATTTT. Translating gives CASSQVLRLAGQGTQYF.

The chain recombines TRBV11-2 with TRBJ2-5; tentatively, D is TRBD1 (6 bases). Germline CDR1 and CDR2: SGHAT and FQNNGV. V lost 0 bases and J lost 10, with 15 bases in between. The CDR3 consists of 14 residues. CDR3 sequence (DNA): TGTGCCAGCAGCTTAGATCAAGGGGGTTCTTACCAGTACTTC. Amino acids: CASSLDQGGSYQYF.

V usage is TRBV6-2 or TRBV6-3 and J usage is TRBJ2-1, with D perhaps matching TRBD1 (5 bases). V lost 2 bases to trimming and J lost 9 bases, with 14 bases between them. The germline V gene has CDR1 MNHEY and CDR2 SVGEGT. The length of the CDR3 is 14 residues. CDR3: CASSYQGGLGEQFF. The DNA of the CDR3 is TGTGCCAGCAGTTACCAGGGTGGGTTGGGTGAGCAGTTCTTC.

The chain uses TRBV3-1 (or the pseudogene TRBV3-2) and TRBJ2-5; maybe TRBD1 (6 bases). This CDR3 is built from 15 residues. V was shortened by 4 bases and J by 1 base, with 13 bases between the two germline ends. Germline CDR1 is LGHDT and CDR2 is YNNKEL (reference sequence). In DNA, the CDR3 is TGTGCCAGCAGCCCAGGGGACCGCTTCCAAGAGACCCAGTACTTC. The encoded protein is CASSPGDRFQETQYF.

CDR3 bases: TGTGCCAGCAGCGCATCCGGGACAGAACCCTATGGCTACACCTTC. This encodes CASSASGTEPYGYTF. The chain recombines TRBV11-2 with TRBJ1-2; 7 bases fit TRBD1. J lost 4 bases, V lost 5 bases, and 10 bases had no gene match. The germline gives CDR1 SGHAT, CDR2 FQNNGV. This CDR3 comprises 15 residues.

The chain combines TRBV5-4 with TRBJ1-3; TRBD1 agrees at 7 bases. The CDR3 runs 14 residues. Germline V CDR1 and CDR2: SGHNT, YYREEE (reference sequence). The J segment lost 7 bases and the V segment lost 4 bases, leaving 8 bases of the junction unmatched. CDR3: CASSPGQVGNTIYF. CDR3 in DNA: TGTGCCAGCAGCCCCGGACAGGTTGGGAACACCATATATTTT.

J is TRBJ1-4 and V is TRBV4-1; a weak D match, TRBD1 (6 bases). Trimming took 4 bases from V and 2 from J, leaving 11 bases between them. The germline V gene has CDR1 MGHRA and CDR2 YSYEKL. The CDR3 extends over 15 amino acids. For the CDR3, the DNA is TGCGCCAGCAGCCCGGGGCAGGGGACTAATGAAAAACTGTTTTTT. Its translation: CASSPGQGTNEKLFF.

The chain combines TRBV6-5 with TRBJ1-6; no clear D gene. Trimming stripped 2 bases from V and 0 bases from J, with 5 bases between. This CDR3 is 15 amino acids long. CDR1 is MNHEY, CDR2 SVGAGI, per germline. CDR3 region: CASSYTSSYNSPLHF. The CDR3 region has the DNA TGTGCCAGCAGTTACACGAGCTCCTATAATTCACCCCTCCACTTT.